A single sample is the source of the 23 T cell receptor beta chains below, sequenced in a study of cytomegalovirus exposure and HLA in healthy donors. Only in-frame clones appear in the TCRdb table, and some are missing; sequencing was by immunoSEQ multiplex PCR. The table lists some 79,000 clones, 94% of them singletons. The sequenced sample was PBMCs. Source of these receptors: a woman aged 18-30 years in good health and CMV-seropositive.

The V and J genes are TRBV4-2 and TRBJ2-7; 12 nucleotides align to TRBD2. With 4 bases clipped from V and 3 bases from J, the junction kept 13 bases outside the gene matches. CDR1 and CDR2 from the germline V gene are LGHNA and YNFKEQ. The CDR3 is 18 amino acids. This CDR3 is CASSRLAGGLNEVYEQYF. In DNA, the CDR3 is TGTGCCAGCAGCCGCCTAGCGGGGGGGCTAAATGAGGTCTACGAGCAGTACTTC.

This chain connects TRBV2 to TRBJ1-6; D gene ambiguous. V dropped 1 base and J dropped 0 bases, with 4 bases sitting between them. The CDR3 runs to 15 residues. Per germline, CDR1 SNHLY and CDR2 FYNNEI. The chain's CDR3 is CASSEVSSYNSPLHF. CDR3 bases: TGTGCCAGCAGTGAAGTGAGCTCCTATAATTCACCCCTCCACTTT.

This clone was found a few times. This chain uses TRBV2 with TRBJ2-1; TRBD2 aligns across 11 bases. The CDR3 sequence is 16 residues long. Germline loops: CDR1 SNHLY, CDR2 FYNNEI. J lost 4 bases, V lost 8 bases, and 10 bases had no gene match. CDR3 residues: CASRYLAGGAYNEQFF. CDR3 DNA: TGTGCCAGCCGCTACCTAGCGGGGGGAGCTTACAATGAGCAGTTCTTC.

CDR3 residues: CASSLPGQGHEKLFF. For the CDR3, the DNA is TGTGCCAGCAGTTTACCGGGACAGGGCCATGAAAAACTGTTTTTT. The chain is built from TRBV28 and TRBJ1-4; 9 bases map to TRBD1. Germline V gene lookup returns CDR1 MDHEN and CDR2 SYDVKM. The CDR3 contains 15 residues. V shed 2 bases and J 6 bases; nucleotides not matched to a gene: 4.

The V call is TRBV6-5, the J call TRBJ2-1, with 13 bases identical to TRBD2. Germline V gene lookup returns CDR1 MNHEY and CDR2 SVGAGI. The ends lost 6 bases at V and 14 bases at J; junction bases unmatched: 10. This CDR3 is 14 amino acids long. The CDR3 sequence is CASSQGLAGLEEFF. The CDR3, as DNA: TGTGCCAGCAGCCAGGGACTAGCGGGGTTGGAGGAGTTCTTC.

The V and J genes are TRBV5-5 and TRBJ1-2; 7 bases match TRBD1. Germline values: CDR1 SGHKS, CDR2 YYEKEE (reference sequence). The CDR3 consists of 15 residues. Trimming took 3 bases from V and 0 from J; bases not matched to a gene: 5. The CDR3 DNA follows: TGTGCCAGCAGCTGGTGGGACAGTCCTAACTATGGCTACACCTTC. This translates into CASSWWDSPNYGYTF.

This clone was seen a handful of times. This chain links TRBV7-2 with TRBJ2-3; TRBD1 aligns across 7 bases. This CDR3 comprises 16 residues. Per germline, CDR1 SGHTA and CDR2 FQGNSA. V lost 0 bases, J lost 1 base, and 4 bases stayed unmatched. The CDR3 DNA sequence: TGTGCCAGCAGCTTAGCGAGGGGGCAAGGCACAGATACGCAGTATTTT. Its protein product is CASSLARGQGTDTQYF.

The CDR3 DNA reads as TGTGCCAGCAGCTCCCCAGAGACGGGGGGACCAGGGCCAAGCTCCTACAATGAGCAGTTCTTC. It yields the protein CASSSPETGGPGPSSYNEQFF. The chain is built from TRBV7-6 and TRBJ2-1; 7 nucleotides line up with TRBD2. V was pared by 4 bases and J by 0 bases, with 21 bases of the junction left unmatched. There are 21 residues in the CDR3. Germline V CDR1 and CDR2: SGHVS, FNYEAQ.

The CDR3 spells CASSEALDGYTF. The CDR3 DNA follows: TGTGCCAGCAGCGAAGCATTGGATGGCTACACCTTC. This chain connects TRBV7-9 to TRBJ1-2; no definite D call. CDR1 SEHNR and CDR2 FQNEAQ come from the germline V gene (reference sequence). V lost 5 bases and J 6 bases, leaving 10 bases between the germline ends. The CDR3 length is 12 residues.

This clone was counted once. CDR3 in amino acids: CASSLGSSSYEQYF. CDR3 coding DNA: TGCGCCAGCAGCTTAGGGAGTAGCTCCTACGAGCAGTACTTC. The chain joins TRBV5-1 to TRBJ2-7; tentative D call: TRBD2 (5 bases). Germline lookup yields CDR1 SGHRS and CDR2 YFSETQ. The CDR3 extends over 14 amino acids. V was trimmed by 2 bases and J by 0 bases, leaving 9 bases between them.

Here the CDR3 DNA reads TGTGCCAGCATAATGGGATCTACAGGAGAGACCCAGTACTTC. Translating it yields CASIMGSTGETQYF. The V call is TRBV2, the J call TRBJ2-5; a possible D gene is TRBD1 (5 bases). V was shortened by 7 bases and J by 4 bases, with 16 bases between the two germline ends. Looked up from germline, CDR1 is SNHLY and CDR2 is FYNNEI. This CDR3 comprises 14 residues.

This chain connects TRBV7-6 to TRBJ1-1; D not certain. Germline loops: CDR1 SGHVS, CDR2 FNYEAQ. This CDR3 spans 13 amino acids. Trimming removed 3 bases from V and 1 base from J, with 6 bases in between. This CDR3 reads CASSFGANTEAFF. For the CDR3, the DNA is TGTGCCAGCAGCTTCGGAGCGAACACTGAAGCTTTCTTT.

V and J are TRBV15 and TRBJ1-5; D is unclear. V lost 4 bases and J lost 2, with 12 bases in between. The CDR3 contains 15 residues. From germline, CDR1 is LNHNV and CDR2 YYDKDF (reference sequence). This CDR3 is CATSTRVPGNQPQHF. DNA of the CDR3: TGTGCCACCAGCACACGGGTCCCGGGCAATCAGCCCCAGCATTTT.

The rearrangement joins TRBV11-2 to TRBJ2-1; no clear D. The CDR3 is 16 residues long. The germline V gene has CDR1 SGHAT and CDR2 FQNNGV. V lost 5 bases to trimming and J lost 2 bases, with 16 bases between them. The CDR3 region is CASSRPTRITYNEQFF. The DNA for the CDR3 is TGTGCCAGCAGCCGACCGACTCGTATTACCTACAATGAGCAGTTCTTC.

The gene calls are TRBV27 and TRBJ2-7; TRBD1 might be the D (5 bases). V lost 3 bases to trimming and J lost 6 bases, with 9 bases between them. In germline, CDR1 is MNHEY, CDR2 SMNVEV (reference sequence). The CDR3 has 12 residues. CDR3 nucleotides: TGTGCCAGCAGTTTCCTAGGGGCCGAGCAGTACTTC. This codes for CASSFLGAEQYF.

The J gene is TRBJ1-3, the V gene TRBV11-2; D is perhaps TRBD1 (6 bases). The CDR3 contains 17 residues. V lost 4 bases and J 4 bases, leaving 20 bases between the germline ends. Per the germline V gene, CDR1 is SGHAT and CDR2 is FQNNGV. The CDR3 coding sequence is TGTGCCAGCAGCTCGATAAGGGGCCGGGGACAAGGAAACACCATATATTTT. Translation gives CASSSIRGRGQGNTIYF.

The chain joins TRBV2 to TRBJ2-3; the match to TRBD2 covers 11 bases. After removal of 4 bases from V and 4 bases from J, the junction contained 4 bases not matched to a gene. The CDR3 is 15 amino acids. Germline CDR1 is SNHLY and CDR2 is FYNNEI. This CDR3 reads CASSVTSGGSDTQYF. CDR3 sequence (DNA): TGTGCCAGCAGTGTCACTAGCGGGGGTTCAGATACGCAGTATTTT. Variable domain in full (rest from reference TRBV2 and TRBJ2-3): EPEVTQTPSHQVTQMGQEVILRCVPISNHLYFYWYRQILGQKVEFLVSFYNNEISEKSEIFDDQFSVERPDGSNFTLKIRSTKLEDSAMYFCASSVTSGGSDTQYFGPGTRLTVL.

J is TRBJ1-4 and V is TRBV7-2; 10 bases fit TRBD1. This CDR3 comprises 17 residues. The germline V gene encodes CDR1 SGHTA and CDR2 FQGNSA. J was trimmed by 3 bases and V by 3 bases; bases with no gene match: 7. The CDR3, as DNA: TGTGCCAGCAGCTTGAGACAGGGGGCGGGTTCTAATGAAAAACTGTTTTTT. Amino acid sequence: CASSLRQGAGSNEKLFF.

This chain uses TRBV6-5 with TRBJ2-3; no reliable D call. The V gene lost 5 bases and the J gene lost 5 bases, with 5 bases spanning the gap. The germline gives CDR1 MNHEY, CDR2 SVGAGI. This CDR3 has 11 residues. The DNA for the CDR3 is TGTGCCAGCAGTAACGGAGATACGCAGTATTTT. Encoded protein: CASSNGDTQYF.

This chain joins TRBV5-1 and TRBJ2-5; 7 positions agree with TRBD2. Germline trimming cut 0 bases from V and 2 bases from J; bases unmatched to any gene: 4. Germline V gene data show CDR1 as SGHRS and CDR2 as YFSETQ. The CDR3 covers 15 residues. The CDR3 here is CASSLDKGLQETQYF. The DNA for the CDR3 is TGCGCCAGCAGCTTGGATAAGGGACTACAAGAGACCCAGTACTTC.

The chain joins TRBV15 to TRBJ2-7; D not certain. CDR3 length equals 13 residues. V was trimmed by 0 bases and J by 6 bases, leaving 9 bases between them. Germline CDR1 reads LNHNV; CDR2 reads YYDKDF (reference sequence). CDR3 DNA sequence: TGTGCCACCAGCAGAGATCTCTCGAGCGAGCAGTACTTC. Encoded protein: CATSRDLSSEQYF.

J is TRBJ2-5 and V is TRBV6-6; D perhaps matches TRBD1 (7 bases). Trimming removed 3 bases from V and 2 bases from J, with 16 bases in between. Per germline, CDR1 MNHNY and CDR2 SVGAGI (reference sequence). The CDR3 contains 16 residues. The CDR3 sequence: CASSYTAGGQQETQYF. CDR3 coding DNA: TGTGCCAGCAGTTATACGGCAGGGGGGCAACAAGAGACCCAGTACTTC.

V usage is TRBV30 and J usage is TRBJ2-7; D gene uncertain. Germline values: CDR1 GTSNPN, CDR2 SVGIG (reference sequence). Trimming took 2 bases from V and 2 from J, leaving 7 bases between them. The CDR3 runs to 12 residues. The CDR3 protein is CAWSPQTYEQYF. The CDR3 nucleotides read TGTGCCTGGAGTCCCCAGACCTACGAGCAGTACTTC.